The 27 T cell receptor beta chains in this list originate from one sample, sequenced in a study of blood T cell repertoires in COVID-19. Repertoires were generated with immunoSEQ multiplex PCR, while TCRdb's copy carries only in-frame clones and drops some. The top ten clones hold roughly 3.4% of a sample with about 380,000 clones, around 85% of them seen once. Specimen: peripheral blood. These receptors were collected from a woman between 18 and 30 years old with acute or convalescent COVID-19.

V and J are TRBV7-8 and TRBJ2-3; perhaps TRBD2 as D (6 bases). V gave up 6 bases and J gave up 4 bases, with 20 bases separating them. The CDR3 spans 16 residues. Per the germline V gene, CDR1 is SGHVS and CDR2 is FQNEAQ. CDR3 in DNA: TGTGCCAGCAGACTTCTCCTCGCGGGAAGCGCAGATACGCAGTATTTT. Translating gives CASRLLLAGSADTQYF. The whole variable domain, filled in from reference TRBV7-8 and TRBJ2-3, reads GAGVSQSPRYKVAKRGQDVALRCDPISGHVSLFWYQQALGQGPEFLTYFQNEAQLDKSGLPSDRFFAERPEGSVSTLKIQRTQQEDSAVYLCASRLLLAGSADTQYFGPGTRLTVL.

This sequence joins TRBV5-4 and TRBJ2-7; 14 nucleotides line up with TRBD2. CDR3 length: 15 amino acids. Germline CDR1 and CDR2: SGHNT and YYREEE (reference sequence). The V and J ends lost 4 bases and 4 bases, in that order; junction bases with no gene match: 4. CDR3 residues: CASSRGTSGSYEQYF. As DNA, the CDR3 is TGTGCCAGCAGCCGGGGGACTAGCGGGAGTTACGAGCAGTACTTC.

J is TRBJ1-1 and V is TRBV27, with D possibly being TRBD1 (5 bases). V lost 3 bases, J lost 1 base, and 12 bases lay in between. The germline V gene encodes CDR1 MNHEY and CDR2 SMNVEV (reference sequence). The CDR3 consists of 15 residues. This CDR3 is CASSFRGEGNTEAFF. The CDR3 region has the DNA TGTGCCAGCAGTTTCCGGGGGGAGGGGAACACTGAAGCTTTCTTT.

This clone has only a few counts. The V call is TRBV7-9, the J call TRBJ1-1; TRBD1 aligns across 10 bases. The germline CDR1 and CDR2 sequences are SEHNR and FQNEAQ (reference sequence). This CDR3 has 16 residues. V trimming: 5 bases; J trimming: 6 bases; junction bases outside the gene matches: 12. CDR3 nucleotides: TGTGCCAGCAGCCCGGTGGGGGGACAGGGGATCGCTGAAGCTTTCTTT. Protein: CASSPVGGQGIAEAFF.

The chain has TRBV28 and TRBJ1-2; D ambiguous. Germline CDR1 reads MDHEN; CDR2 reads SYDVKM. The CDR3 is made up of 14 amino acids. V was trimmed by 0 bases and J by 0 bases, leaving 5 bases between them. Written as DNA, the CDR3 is TGTGCCAGCAGTTTATGGGCTCCTAACTATGGCTACACCTTC. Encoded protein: CASSLWAPNYGYTF.

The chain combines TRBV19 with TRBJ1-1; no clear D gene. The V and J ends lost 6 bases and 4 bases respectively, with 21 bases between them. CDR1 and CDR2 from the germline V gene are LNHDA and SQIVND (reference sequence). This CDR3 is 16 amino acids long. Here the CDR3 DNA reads TGTGCCAGTAGCCCACCCCCGGCGGGGATTTTCACTGAAGCTTTCTTT. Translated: CASSPPPAGIFTEAFF.

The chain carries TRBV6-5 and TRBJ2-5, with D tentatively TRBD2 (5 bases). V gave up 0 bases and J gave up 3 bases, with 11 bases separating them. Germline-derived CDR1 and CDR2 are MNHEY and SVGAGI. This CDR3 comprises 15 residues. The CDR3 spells CASSYSNGLEETQYF. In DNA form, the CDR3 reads TGTGCCAGCAGTTACTCAAACGGACTGGAAGAGACCCAGTACTTC.

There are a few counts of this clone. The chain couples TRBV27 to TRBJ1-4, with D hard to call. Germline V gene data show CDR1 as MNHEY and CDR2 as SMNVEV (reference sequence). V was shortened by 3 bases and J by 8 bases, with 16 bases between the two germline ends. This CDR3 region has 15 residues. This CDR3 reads CASSLVGGIGEKLFF. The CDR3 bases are TGTGCCAGCAGTTTGGTGGGAGGAATTGGCGAAAAACTGTTTTTT.

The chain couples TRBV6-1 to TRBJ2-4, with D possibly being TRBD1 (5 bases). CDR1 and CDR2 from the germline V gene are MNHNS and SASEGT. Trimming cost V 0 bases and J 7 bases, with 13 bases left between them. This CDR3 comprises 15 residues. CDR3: CASSEAQGSRNIQYF. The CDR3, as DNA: TGTGCCAGCAGTGAAGCCCAGGGAAGCCGTAACATTCAGTACTTC.

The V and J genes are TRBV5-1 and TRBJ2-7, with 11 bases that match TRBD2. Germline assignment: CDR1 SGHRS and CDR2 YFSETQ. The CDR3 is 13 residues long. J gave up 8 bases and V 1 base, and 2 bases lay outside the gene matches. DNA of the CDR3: TGCGCCAGCAGCTTGATAGCGGGAGGGAAGCAGTACTTC. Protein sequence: CASSLIAGGKQYF.

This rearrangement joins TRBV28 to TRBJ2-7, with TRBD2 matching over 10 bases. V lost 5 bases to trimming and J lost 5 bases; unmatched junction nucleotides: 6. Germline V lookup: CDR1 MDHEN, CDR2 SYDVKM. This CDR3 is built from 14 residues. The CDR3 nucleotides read TGTGCCAGCAGTGAAGCGGGAGGGAGAGACGAGCAGTACTTC. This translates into CASSEAGGRDEQYF.

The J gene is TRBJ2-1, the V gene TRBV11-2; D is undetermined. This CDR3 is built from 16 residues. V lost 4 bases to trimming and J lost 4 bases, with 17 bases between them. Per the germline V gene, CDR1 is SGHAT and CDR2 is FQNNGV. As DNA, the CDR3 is TGTGCCAGCAGCTCCGCCTATAAGACTGATTACAATGAGCAGTTCTTC. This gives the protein CASSSAYKTDYNEQFF. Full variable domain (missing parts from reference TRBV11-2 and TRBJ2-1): EAGVAQSPRYKIIEKRQSVAFWCNPISGHATLYWYQQILGQGPKLLIQFQNNGVVDDSQLPKDRFSAERLKGVDSTLKIQPAKLEDSAVYLCASSSAYKTDYNEQFFGPGTRLTVL.

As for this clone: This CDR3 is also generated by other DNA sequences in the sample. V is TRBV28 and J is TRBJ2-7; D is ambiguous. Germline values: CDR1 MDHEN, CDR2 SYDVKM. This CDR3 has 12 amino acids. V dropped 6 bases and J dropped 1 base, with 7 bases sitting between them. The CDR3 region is CASSLPSYEQYF. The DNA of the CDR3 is TGTGCCAGCAGCTTACCTTCCTACGAGCAGTACTTC.

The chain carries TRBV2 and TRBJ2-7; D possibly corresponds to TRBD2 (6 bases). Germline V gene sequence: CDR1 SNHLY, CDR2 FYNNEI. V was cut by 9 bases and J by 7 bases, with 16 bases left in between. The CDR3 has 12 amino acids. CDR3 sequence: CARSFLRGEQYF. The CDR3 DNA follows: TGTGCCAGGTCGTTCCTCCGGGGGGAGCAGTACTTC.

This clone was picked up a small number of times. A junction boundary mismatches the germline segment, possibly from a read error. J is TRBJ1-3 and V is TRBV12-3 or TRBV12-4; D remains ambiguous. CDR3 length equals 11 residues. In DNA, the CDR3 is TGTGCCAGCAGCCTCATAAACACCTTATATTTT. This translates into CASSLINTLYF.

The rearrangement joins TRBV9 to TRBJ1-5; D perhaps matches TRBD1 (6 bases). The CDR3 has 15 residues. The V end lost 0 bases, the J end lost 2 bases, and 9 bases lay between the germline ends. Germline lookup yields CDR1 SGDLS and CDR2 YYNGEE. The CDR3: CASSVGPGGNQPQHF. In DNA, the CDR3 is TGTGCCAGCAGCGTAGGGCCAGGGGGCAATCAGCCCCAGCATTTT.

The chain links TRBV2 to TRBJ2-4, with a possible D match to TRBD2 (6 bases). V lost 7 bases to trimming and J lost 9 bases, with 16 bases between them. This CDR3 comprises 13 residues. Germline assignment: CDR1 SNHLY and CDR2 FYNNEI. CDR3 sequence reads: CASTPWAEGIQYF. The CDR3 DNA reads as TGTGCCAGCACCCCGTGGGCGGAGGGCATTCAGTACTTC.

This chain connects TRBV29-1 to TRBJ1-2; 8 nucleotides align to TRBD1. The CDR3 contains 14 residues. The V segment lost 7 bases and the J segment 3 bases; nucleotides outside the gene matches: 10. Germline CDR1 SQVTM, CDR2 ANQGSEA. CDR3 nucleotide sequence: TGCAGCGGCGGAGCTACAGGGGGGCACTATGGCTACACCTTC. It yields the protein CSGGATGGHYGYTF.

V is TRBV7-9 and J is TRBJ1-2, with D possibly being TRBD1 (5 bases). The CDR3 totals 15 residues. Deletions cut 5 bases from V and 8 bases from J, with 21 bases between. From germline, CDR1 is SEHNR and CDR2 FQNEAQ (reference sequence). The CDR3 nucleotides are TGTGCCAGCAGCCTAGGGTGGCAGGGTAGAGGAGGCTACACCTTC. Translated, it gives CASSLGWQGRGGYTF.

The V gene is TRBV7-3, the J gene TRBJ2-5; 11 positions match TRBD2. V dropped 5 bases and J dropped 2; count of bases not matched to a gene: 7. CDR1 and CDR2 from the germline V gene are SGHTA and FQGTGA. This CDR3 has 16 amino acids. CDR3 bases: TGTGCCAGCAGCCCCACTAGCGGGGGCGGGCAAGAGACCCAGTACTTC. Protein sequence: CASSPTSGGGQETQYF.

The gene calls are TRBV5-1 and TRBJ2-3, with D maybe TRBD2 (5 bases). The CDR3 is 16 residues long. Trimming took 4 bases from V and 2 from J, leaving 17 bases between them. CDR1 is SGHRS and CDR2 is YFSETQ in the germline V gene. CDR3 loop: CASSRITDGDTDTQYF. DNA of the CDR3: TGCGCCAGCAGCCGAATAACGGACGGGGACACAGATACGCAGTATTTT. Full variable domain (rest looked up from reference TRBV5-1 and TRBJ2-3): KAGVTQTPRYLIKTRGQQVTLSCSPISGHRSVSWYQQTPGQGLQFLFEYFSETQRNKGNFPGRFSGRQFSNSRSEMNVSTLELGDSALYLCASSRITDGDTDTQYFGPGTRLTVL.

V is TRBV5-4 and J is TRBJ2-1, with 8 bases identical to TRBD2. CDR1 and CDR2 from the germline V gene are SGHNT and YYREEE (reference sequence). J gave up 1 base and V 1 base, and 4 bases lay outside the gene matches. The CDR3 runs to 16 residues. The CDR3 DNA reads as TGTGCCAGCAGCTTGAATACGGGAGGGTCCTACAATGAGCAGTTCTTC. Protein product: CASSLNTGGSYNEQFF.

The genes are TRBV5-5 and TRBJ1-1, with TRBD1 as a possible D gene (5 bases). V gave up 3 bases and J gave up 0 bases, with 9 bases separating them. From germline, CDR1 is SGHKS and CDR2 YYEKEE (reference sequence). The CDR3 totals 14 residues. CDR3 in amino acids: CASSYRHMNTEAFF. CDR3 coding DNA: TGTGCCAGCAGCTACAGGCATATGAACACTGAAGCTTTCTTT.

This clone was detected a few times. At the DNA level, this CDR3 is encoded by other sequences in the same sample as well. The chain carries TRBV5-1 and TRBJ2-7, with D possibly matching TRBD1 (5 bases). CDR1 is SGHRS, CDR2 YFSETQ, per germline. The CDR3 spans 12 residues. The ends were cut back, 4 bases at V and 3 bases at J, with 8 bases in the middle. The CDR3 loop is CASSAQGYEQYF. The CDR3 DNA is TGCGCCAGCAGCGCCCAGGGCTACGAGCAGTACTTC.

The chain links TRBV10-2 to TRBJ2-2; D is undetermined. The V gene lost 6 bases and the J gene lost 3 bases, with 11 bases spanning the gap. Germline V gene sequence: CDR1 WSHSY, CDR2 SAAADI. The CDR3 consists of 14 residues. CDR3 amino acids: CASSSSQDTGELFF. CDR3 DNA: TGCGCCAGCAGCAGCAGTCAGGACACCGGGGAGCTGTTTTTT.

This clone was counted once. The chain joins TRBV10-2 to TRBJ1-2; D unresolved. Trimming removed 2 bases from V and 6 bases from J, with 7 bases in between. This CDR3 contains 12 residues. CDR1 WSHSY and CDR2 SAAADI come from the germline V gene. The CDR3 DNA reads TGCGCCAGCAGTGAGAATCTAAATGGCTACACCTTC. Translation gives CASSENLNGYTF.

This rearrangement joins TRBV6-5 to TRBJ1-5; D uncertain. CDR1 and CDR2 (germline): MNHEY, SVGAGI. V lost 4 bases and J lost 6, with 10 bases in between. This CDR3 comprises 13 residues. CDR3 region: CASSSSRSQPQHF. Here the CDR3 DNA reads TGTGCCAGCAGTTCCTCGAGGAGTCAGCCCCAGCATTTT.